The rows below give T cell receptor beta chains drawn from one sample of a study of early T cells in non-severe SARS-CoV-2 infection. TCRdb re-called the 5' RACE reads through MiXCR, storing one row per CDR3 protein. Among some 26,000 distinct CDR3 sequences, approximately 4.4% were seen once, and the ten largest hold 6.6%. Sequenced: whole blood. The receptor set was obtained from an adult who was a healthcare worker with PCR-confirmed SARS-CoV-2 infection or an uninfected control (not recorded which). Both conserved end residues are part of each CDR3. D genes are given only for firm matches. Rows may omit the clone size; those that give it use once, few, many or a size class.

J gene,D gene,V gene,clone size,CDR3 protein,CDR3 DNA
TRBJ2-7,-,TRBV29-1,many,CSVKDIEQYF,TGCAGCGTCAAGGATATCGAGCAGTACTTC
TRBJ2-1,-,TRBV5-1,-,CASRNLEGPSQQFF,TGCGCCAGCAGAAACCTAGAGGGGCCTTCGCAGCAGTTCTTC
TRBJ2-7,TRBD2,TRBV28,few,CASRPVAGSYEQYF,TGTGCCAGCCGTCCTGTAGCGGGATCCTACGAGCAGTACTTC
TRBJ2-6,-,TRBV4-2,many,CASSQQASNVLTF,TGTGCCAGCAGCCAGCAGGCCTCCAACGTCCTGACTTTC
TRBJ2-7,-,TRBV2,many,CASSESTYYEQYF,TGTGCCAGCAGTGAATCTACTTACTACGAGCAGTACTTC
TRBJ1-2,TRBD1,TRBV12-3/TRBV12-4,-,CASSQDRPPSGYTF,TGTGCCAGCAGCCAGGACAGGCCCCCTTCTGGCTACACCTTC
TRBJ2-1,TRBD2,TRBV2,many,CASSRTLAGGQENEQFF,TGTGCCAGCAGCCGAACACTAGCGGGAGGCCAGGAAAATGAGCAGTTCTTC
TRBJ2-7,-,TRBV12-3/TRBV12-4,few,CASSLALTAYEQYF,TGTGCCAGCAGTTTAGCGCTGACAGCCTACGAGCAGTACTTC
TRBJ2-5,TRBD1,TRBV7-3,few,CASSLTGGETQYF,TGTGCCAGCAGCTTAACAGGGGGCGAGACCCAGTACTTC
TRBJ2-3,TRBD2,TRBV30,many,CASSRGGDTQYF,TGTGCCTCCTCCCGGGGGGGTGATACGCAGTATTTT
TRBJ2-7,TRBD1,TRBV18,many,CASSPSRQGSFGEQYF,TGTGCCAGCTCACCATCCCGACAGGGCTCGTTCGGCGAGCAGTACTTC
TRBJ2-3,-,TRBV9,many,CAGGLGPPDTQYF,TGTGCCGGAGGACTCGGGCCCCCTGATACGCAGTATTTT
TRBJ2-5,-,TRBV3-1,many,CASSQVLQETQYF,TGTGCCAGCAGCCAAGTACTCCAAGAGACCCAGTACTTC
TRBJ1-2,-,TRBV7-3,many,CASSTGGRGDYGYTF,TGTGCCAGCAGCACTGGGGGTCGAGGGGACTATGGCTACACCTTC
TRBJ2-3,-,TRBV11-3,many,CASTTRGGLTDTQYF,TGTGCCAGCACCACTAGGGGGGGTCTCACAGATACGCAGTATTTT
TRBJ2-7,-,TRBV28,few,CASRTPGGADYEQYF,TGTGCCAGCAGAACCCCGGGGGGCGCTGACTACGAGCAGTACTTC
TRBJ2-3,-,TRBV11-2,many,CASRATHLSTDTQYF,TGTGCCAGCAGGGCGACTCACCTAAGCACAGATACGCAGTATTTT
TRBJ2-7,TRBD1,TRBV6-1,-,CAVRRTGGEQYF,TGTGCCGTCCGCCGTACAGGGGGCGAGCAGTACTTC
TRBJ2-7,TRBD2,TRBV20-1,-,CSARDPQRGGQRQYF,TGCAGTGCTAGAGATCCTCAGCGGGGGGGCCAGCGGCAGTACTTC
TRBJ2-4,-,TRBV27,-,CASSGTRGKNIQYF,TGTGCCAGCAGTGGAACGAGGGGGAAAAACATTCAGTACTTC
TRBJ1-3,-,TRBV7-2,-,CASSPGNSGNTIYF,TGTGCCAGCAGCCCAGGGAATTCTGGAAACACCATATATTTT
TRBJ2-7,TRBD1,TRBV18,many,CASSPSGGGSYEQYF,TGTGCCAGCTCACCTTCAGGGGGCGGGTCCTACGAGCAGTACTTC
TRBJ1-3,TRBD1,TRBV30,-,CAWSVQGSSGNTIYF,TGTGCCTGGAGTGTACAGGGGAGCTCTGGAAACACCATATATTTT
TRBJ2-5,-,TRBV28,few,CASSLRPLAGETQYF,TGTGCCAGCAGTTTAAGACCCCTAGCAGGAGAGACCCAGTACTTC
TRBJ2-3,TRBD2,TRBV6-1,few,CASRGGVLADTQYF,TGTGCCAGCCGTGGGGGGGTATTAGCAGATACGCAGTATTTT
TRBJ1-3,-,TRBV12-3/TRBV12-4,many,CASSPSLGGRNTIYF,TGTGCCAGCAGTCCATCGCTGGGAGGTCGAAACACCATATATTTT
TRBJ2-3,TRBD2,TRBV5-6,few,CASSSYLAGGHDTQYF,TGTGCCAGCAGCTCCTATCTAGCGGGGGGGCACGATACGCAGTATTTT
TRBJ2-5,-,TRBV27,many,CASSHLSTQETQYF,TGTGCCAGCAGTCACCTTAGTACACAAGAGACCCAGTACTTC
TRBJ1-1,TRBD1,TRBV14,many,CASSQVTGVNTEAFF,TGTGCCAGCAGCCAAGTGACAGGGGTAAACACTGAAGCTTTCTTT
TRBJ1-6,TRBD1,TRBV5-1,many,CASSLDWDSENSPLHF,TGCGCCAGCAGCTTGGACTGGGACAGCGAAAATTCACCCCTCCACTTT
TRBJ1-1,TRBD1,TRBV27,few,CASSFQSTGGRAFF,TGTGCCAGCAGTTTCCAATCCACAGGGGGCCGAGCTTTCTTT
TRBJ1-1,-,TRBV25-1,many,CASSEGGGSTEAFF,TGTGCCAGCAGTGAGGGGGGAGGTAGCACTGAAGCTTTCTTT
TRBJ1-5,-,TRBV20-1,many,CSARNGMNSNQPQHF,TGCAGTGCTAGAAATGGAATGAATAGCAATCAGCCCCAGCATTTT